This T cell receptor (beta chain) comes out of a study of cytomegalovirus exposure and HLA in healthy donors. At the level of the study: The Caucasian-associated ancestry cluster held under 90% of 398 genotyped donors.

Findings and limits, study-wide: Later analysis showed TCR association rates varying by HLA locus, highest for DRB1 and lowest for HLA-C. Prior analysis indicated that the majority of TCR beta V segments exhibited productivity approximately 87% or approximately 30% of the time.

This CDR3 is built from 12 residues. V was pared by 8 bases and J by 7 bases, with 11 bases between. Germline V gives CDR1 SEHNR, CDR2 FQNEAQ (reference sequence). PCR employed 60 Vbeta and 13 Jbeta primers. How the authors handled the data: Roughly 11 million shared chains were among about 80 million unique TCR beta chains counted in a later analysis. Clones were read by immunoSEQ multiplex PCR, and TCRdb kept only the in-frame ones, dropping some. D and trimming come from the DNA, and the V and J calls and clone size come from that table. The sample gives 130,000 to 150,000 clones, nearly 80% of which show up once; around 5% is in the top ten. Concerning this clone itself: Its antigen is unknown.

Sequencing was done on a sample of PBMCs. V gene TRBV7-9 combines with J gene TRBJ1-4, with TRBD1 as a possible D gene (6 bases). This receptor was identified in a male donor in good health and CMV-seronegative. CDR3 sequence reads: CASRQVVEKLFF. Written as DNA, the CDR3 is TGTGCCAGCCGACAGGTGGTTGAAAAACTGTTTTTT.